Shown below are 31 T cell receptor beta chains from a single sample sequenced in a study of blood T cell repertoires in COVID-19. Clones were read by immunoSEQ multiplex PCR, and TCRdb kept only the in-frame ones, dropping some. Of hundreds of thousands of clones listed, 70% to 90% are singletons. Sample: PBMCs or T cells enriched from blood (not recorded which). These receptors originate from a woman aged 50 to 65 who had recovered from COVID-19.

V and J are TRBV18 and TRBJ1-2, with 8 bases fitting TRBD1. The ends lost 6 bases at V and 5 bases at J; junction bases unmatched: 11. The CDR3 consists of 15 residues. CDR1 KGHSH and CDR2 LQKENI come from the germline V gene. CDR3 bases: TGTGCCAGCTCGGAAGGGACAGGCGGTTTTTATGGCTACACCTTC. This encodes CASSEGTGGFYGYTF.

This chain uses TRBV11-2 with TRBJ2-3; perhaps TRBD1 as D (6 bases). The CDR3 has 17 amino acids. The ends were cut back, 1 base at V and 0 bases at J, with 14 bases in the middle. CDR1 is SGHAT, CDR2 FQNNGV, per germline. In DNA, the CDR3 is TGTGCCAGCAGCTTAGGGGGACAAGGGAGTAGCACAGATACGCAGTATTTT. Protein sequence: CASSLGGQGSSTDTQYF.

This chain joins TRBV11-3 and TRBJ2-3; D gene unclear. This CDR3 spans 14 amino acids. Trimming left V 3 bases short and J 0 bases short, with 7 bases between. Per germline, CDR1 SGHNT and CDR2 YENEEA. The CDR3 DNA sequence: TGTGCCAGCAGCTTCGGCGGAAGCACAGATACGCAGTATTTT. It codes for CASSFGGSTDTQYF. Full variable domain (outside the CDR3, taken from reference TRBV11-3 and TRBJ2-3): EAGVVQSPRYKIIEKKQPVAFWCNPISGHNTLYWYLQNLGQGPELLIRYENEEAVDDSQLPKDRFSAERLKGVDSTLKIQPAELGDSAVYLCASSFGGSTDTQYFGPGTRLTVL.

V gene TRBV4-3 combines with J gene TRBJ1-4; D possibly corresponds to TRBD1 (6 bases). The CDR3 loop spans 15 amino acids. Trimming cost V 0 bases and J 8 bases, with 13 bases left between them. The germline V gene encodes CDR1 LGHNA and CDR2 YSLEER. This chain's CDR3 is CASSQEKGVWEKLFF. CDR3 sequence (DNA): TGCGCCAGCAGCCAAGAGAAGGGGGTATGGGAAAAACTGTTTTTT.

The V gene is TRBV10-3, the J gene TRBJ2-1, with 8 bases matching TRBD2. From germline, CDR1 is ENHRY and CDR2 SYGVKD. The CDR3 consists of 9 residues. CDR3 in amino acids: CLLREVQFF. Here the CDR3 DNA reads TGTTTGTTGCGGGAGGTACAGTTCTTC.

The chain links TRBV11-2 to TRBJ2-2, with 11 bases matching TRBD2. The CDR3 totals 15 residues. The trim removed 7 bases at V and 6 bases at J, leaving 7 bases unmatched. Germline-derived CDR1 and CDR2 are SGHAT and FQNNGV. The CDR3 here is CASTPIAGGAGELFF. In nucleotides, the CDR3 is TGTGCCAGCACCCCCATAGCGGGAGGGGCCGGGGAGCTGTTTTTT.

This clone was seen a handful of times. J is TRBJ1-2 and V is TRBV28; 10 nucleotides line up with TRBD1. The CDR3 is 14 amino acids. The V gene's germline CDR1 is MDHEN and CDR2 SYDVKM. V shed 2 bases and J 6 bases; nucleotides not matched to a gene: 3. CDR3 DNA sequence: TGTGCCAGCAGTTTAAGAGGACAGGGGGATGGCTACACCTTC. Translating it yields CASSLRGQGDGYTF.

The rearrangement uses TRBV28 and TRBJ1-1; D is unclear. The germline V gene encodes CDR1 MDHEN and CDR2 SYDVKM. Trimming left V 8 bases short and J 2 bases short, with 12 bases between. This CDR3 has 13 residues. CDR3 bases: TGTGCCAGCCGAGACACCACTAACACTGAAGCTTTCTTT. Protein product: CASRDTTNTEAFF.

This chain connects TRBV28 to TRBJ2-1, with 8 bases lining up with TRBD2. CDR1 and CDR2 (germline): MDHEN, SYDVKM. The trim removed 7 bases at V and 9 bases at J, leaving 8 bases unmatched. The CDR3 is 13 residues long. CDR3: CASTLNGGGEQFF. The CDR3 bases are TGTGCCAGCACCCTCAACGGGGGGGGTGAGCAGTTCTTC.

CDR3 region: CASVRLGGTPYGYTF. CDR3 DNA sequence: TGTGCCAGCGTCCGTCTGGGGGGGACTCCCTATGGCTACACCTTC. V and J are TRBV18 and TRBJ1-2; D possibly corresponds to TRBD1 (5 bases). Trimming removed 8 bases from V and 4 bases from J, with 20 bases in between. There are 15 residues in the CDR3. Per germline, CDR1 KGHSH and CDR2 LQKENI.

The gene calls are TRBV2 and TRBJ1-4; D is unresolved. Germline V gene lookup returns CDR1 SNHLY and CDR2 FYNNEI. With 8 bases removed from V and 4 bases from J, the gap between germline ends came to 11 bases. This CDR3 contains 13 residues. For the CDR3, the DNA is TGTGCCAGCTCCCAGACACTTAATGAAAAACTGTTTTTT. Translating it yields CASSQTLNEKLFF.

J is TRBJ2-7 and V is TRBV12-3 or TRBV12-4, with a possible D match to TRBD1 (5 bases). V was trimmed by 6 bases and J by 3 bases, leaving 9 bases between them. The CDR3 is made up of 12 amino acids. For the CDR3, the DNA is TGTGCCAGCAGGCTCCAGGGCTACGAGCAGTACTTC. Its translation is CASRLQGYEQYF.

The CDR3 spells CASSAGQRNEKLFF. The CDR3 DNA reads as TGTGCCAGCAGCGCGGGACAGAGGAATGAAAAACTGTTTTTT. This chain uses TRBV7-9 with TRBJ1-4; TRBD1 aligns across 7 bases. Germline trimming cut 5 bases from V and 5 bases from J; bases unmatched to any gene: 5. The CDR3 sequence is 14 residues long. In germline, CDR1 is SEHNR, CDR2 FQNEAQ (reference sequence).

V usage is TRBV9 and J usage is TRBJ2-3; no definite D call. The CDR3 length is 15 residues. The germline gives CDR1 SGDLS, CDR2 YYNGEE. V gave up 4 bases and J gave up 3 bases, with 15 bases separating them. CDR3 residues: CASSSVVGLTDTQYF. The CDR3 nucleotides read TGTGCCAGCAGCTCTGTTGTTGGGCTGACAGATACGCAGTATTTT.

The rearrangement joins TRBV7-3 to TRBJ2-3; D gene ambiguous. Trimming pared 6 bases from V and 3 bases from J, leaving 13 bases between. From germline, CDR1 is SGHTA and CDR2 FQGTGA. The CDR3 runs to 14 residues. The DNA for the CDR3 is TGTGCCAGCAGTCTAGGTGCGGCGACAGATACGCAGTATTTT. This codes for CASSLGAATDTQYF.

J is TRBJ2-5 and V is TRBV5-1; the D is unclear. The CDR3 totals 14 residues. The germline V gene encodes CDR1 SGHRS and CDR2 YFSETQ. Trimming removed 5 bases from V and 13 bases from J, with 24 bases in between. CDR3 sequence: CASSPFPQAGGWYF. The CDR3 nucleotides are TGCGCCAGCAGTCCATTCCCCCAGGCAGGTGGCTGGTACTTC.

The genes are TRBV15 and TRBJ1-2; possible D gene TRBD1, 5 bases. CDR1 is LNHNV and CDR2 is YYDKDF in the germline V gene (reference sequence). Trimming left V 0 bases short and J 4 bases short, with 12 bases between. This CDR3 comprises 15 residues. CDR3 sequence reads: CATSRDPSGSYGYTF. Here the CDR3 DNA reads TGTGCCACCAGCAGAGATCCCTCAGGGTCCTATGGCTACACCTTC.

The gene calls are TRBV30 and TRBJ2-5, with TRBD1 identical over 7 bases. Germline V CDR1 and CDR2: GTSNPN, SVGIG (reference sequence). This CDR3 comprises 13 residues. V lost 4 bases and J lost 1; bases outside the gene matches: 3. The CDR3 sequence is CAWTGQAQETQYF. DNA for the CDR3: TGTGCCTGGACCGGACAGGCCCAAGAGACCCAGTACTTC.

The chain combines TRBV7-2 with TRBJ2-7; 7 nucleotides align to TRBD2. CDR1 SGHTA and CDR2 FQGNSA come from the germline V gene. After removal of 2 bases from V and 4 bases from J, the junction contained 8 bases not matched to a gene. The CDR3 length is 15 residues. CDR3 sequence (DNA): TGTGCCAGCAGCTTAATCGGCGGGAGAATTTACGAGCAGTACTTC. Translated, it gives CASSLIGGRIYEQYF.

The chain has TRBV7-9 and TRBJ2-5, with 12 bases identical to TRBD2. CDR1 and CDR2 (germline): SEHNR, FQNEAQ (reference sequence). The J segment lost 5 bases and the V segment lost 5 bases, leaving 6 bases of the junction unmatched. The CDR3 runs to 15 residues. CDR3 loop: CASSTTSGSFETQYF. As DNA, the CDR3 is TGTGCCAGCAGCACGACTAGCGGGAGTTTTGAGACCCAGTACTTC.

The gene calls are TRBV15 and TRBJ2-7; 7 positions match TRBD1. Germline values: CDR1 LNHNV, CDR2 YYDKDF (reference sequence). The CDR3 runs to 13 residues. V was clipped by 3 bases and J by 6 bases; unmatched bases: 5. CDR3 DNA: TGTGCCACCAGCAGTCCTTGGACAGGCGAGCAGTACTTC. Translation: CATSSPWTGEQYF.

This clone was observed once. The rearrangement links TRBV28 to TRBJ2-7; D ambiguous. Germline lookup yields CDR1 MDHEN and CDR2 SYDVKM. Trimming took 2 bases from V and 6 from J, leaving 5 bases between them. The CDR3 sequence is 11 residues long. The CDR3 is CASSLVSEQYF. As DNA, the CDR3 is TGTGCCAGCAGTTTAGTCAGCGAGCAGTACTTC.

CDR3 protein: CASSLAGAGGNEKLFF. The CDR3, as DNA: TGTGCCAGCAGCTTAGCGGGGGCAGGGGGTAATGAAAAACTGTTTTTT. The chain uses TRBV7-9 and TRBJ1-4; TRBD1 matches 7 bases. Germline V gene sequence: CDR1 SEHNR, CDR2 FQNEAQ (reference sequence). V shed 0 bases and J 4 bases; nucleotides not matched to a gene: 5. This CDR3 spans 16 amino acids.

The chain is built from TRBV7-3 and TRBJ1-2; 7 bases fit TRBD1. The CDR3 extends over 18 amino acids. The germline CDR1 and CDR2 sequences are SGHTA and FQGTGA. The ends lost 0 bases at V and 3 bases at J; junction bases unmatched: 13. For the CDR3, the DNA is TGTGCCAGCAGCTTAACCCCCCCTTTAGCAGGGGGAGACTATGGCTACACCTTC. This encodes CASSLTPPLAGGDYGYTF. The full variable domain, completed using reference TRBV7-3 and TRBJ1-2, is GAGVSQTPSNKVTEKGKYVELRCDPISGHTALYWYRQSLGQGPEFLIYFQGTGAADDSGLPNDRFFAVRPEGSVSTLKIQRTERGDSAVYLCASSLTPPLAGGDYGYTFGSGTRLTVV.

The chain recombines TRBV30 with TRBJ1-4; D gene ambiguous. V was pared by 4 bases and J by 0 bases, with 3 bases between. Germline CDR1 and CDR2: GTSNPN and SVGIG (reference sequence). The CDR3 consists of 12 residues. The CDR3 bases are TGTGCCTGGACGGCAACTAATGAAAAACTGTTTTTT. This codes for CAWTATNEKLFF. The whole variable domain, filled in from reference TRBV30 and TRBJ1-4, reads SQTIHQWPATLVQPVGSPLSLECTVEGTSNPNLYWYRQAAGRGLQLLFYSVGIGQISSEVPQNLSASRPQDRQFILSSKKLLLSDSGFYLCAWTATNEKLFFGSGTQLSVL.

The chain is built from TRBV7-8 and TRBJ2-7; possible D gene TRBD1, 6 bases. From germline, CDR1 is SGHVS and CDR2 FQNEAQ. V was cut by 0 bases and J by 6 bases, with 12 bases left in between. CDR3 length: 14 residues. The CDR3 region has the DNA TGTGCCAGCAGCTTAGCTAGGGGGTCCGTCGAGCAGTACTTC. Encoded protein: CASSLARGSVEQYF.

This clone came up once. J is TRBJ2-3 and V is TRBV5-6; no firm D call. V gave up 0 bases and J gave up 6 bases, with 11 bases separating them. The CDR3 contains 14 residues. The germline gives CDR1 SGHDT, CDR2 YYEEEE. In nucleotides, the CDR3 is TGTGCCAGCAGCTTGGCTAAAAAGTCTGATACGCAGTATTTT. Its translation is CASSLAKKSDTQYF.

V gene TRBV4-1 combines with J gene TRBJ1-2; TRBD1 matches 8 bases. The V and J ends lost 4 bases and 0 bases, in that order; junction bases with no gene match: 4. The V gene's germline CDR1 is MGHRA and CDR2 YSYEKL. This CDR3 is 15 amino acids long. Here the CDR3 DNA reads TGCGCCAGCAGCCGAGAACAGGGGGCTAACTATGGCTACACCTTC. Its translation: CASSREQGANYGYTF.

The genes are TRBV27 and TRBJ2-7; 9 bases agree with TRBD2. The germline V gene encodes CDR1 MNHEY and CDR2 SMNVEV (reference sequence). V lost 7 bases to trimming and J lost 2 bases; unmatched junction nucleotides: 9. The CDR3 extends over 15 amino acids. The CDR3 reads CASITRLADTYEQYF. Written as DNA, the CDR3 is TGTGCCAGCATAACTAGACTAGCGGACACCTACGAGCAGTACTTC.

The chain couples TRBV19 to TRBJ2-2; 10 bases are shared with TRBD2. Per the germline V gene, CDR1 is LNHDA and CDR2 is SQIVND (reference sequence). The ends lost 6 bases at V and 1 base at J; junction bases unmatched: 8. This CDR3 region has 17 residues. CDR3 nucleotide sequence: TGTGCCAGTAGACCTCTGGGACTAGCGAGGAACACCGGGGAGCTGTTTTTT. Its translation is CASRPLGLARNTGELFF.

This clone has only a few counts. CDR3 loop: CASSPLGQGMNTEAFF. The CDR3 nucleotides read TGTGCCAGCAGCCCATTGGGACAGGGAATGAACACTGAAGCTTTCTTT. The chain carries TRBV3-1 (or the pseudogene TRBV3-2) and TRBJ1-1, with 9 bases that match TRBD1. Trimming took 4 bases from V and 0 from J; bases not matched to a gene: 6. Germline assignment: CDR1 LGHDT and CDR2 YNNKEL (reference sequence). This CDR3 has 16 amino acids.